This T cell receptor beta chain was captured by sequencing in a study of cytomegalovirus exposure and HLA in healthy donors (dated by TCRdb to 2016 to 2017). Notes on the research overall: According to an earlier analysis of several hundred of the donors, about 179 million T cells yielded 117 million unique TCR beta sequences and more than 250 Gb of sequence data. A later analysis re-analyzed previously published TCR beta repertoires from 600 to 850 donors and added high-resolution HLA genotyping to study TCR occurrence patterns. Among 300 to 450 genotyped donors of the cohort, an average of 235,054 unique TCR beta nucleotide sequences were sequenced per donor, around 20% of them non-productive. The study aimed to test whether signatures of past pathogen exposure could be identified by cataloging public T cell receptors. The T cell repertoires of 666 subjects were profiled by immunosequencing and related to cytomegalovirus serostatus. High-throughput TCR immunosequencing, statistical association of individual TCRs with disease status, and machine learning were combined to predict cytomegalovirus infection status. Five DR-DQ haplotypes were treated as single units for association and clustering because of strong linkage in the cohort. The genetic ancestry cluster associated with self-reported Caucasian donors included roughly 84% of the roughly 380 genotyped donors. Rather than drawing on any new phenotypic data, the later analysis identified candidate immune exposures from TCR beta sequences and the way those sequences occurred across donors. A later genetic analysis used genome-wide SNP genotypes for about 60% of the roughly 670 donors, treating that subset as a discovery cohort. Donor age, sex, ethnicity and CMV serostatus were compiled together with the repertoire data. An earlier analysis of around 580 of the donors used high-throughput TCR beta sequencing to judge whether each TCR beta V gene segment behaved as functional or pseudogenic. A separate validation cohort of over a hundred different subjects was used in addition to the approximately 670-subject first cohort. Class I and class II HLA loci were covered by the typing at four-digit resolution. An early release that covered about 640 HLA-typed donors contained approximately 300 gigabases of sequencing data and about 93 million unique TCR sequences. Typing coverage varied by locus: roughly 629-640 donors for A, B, C, DRB1 and DQB1; roughly 560 for DQA1; approximately 610 for DPA1; some 470 for DPB1. Every discovery cohort repertoire had been produced on one sequencing platform. General findings and caveats noted by the study authors: A later analysis found that HLA-associated TCR beta chains were more clonally expanded and had lower generation probabilities than equally common non-associated chains. HLA typing was unavailable for some donors at each locus, so association tests used only the typed subset. Some IMGT-functional V segments, including TRBV6-2 and TRBV6-3, could not be distinguished by the 87-base-pair reads and were therefore excluded. The only immune exposure information available for the cohort was CMV serostatus. The study listed 164 TCR beta chains as associated with cytomegalovirus. Linkage disequilibrium might explain the correlated functional status among segregating V segments, but an unknown experimental factor could not be ruled out. Compared with the roughly 720-donor mean, donors in an Asian-associated ancestry cluster had fewer N-insertions in productive TCRs, according to a later genetic analysis. Because counts were too low, roughly 18 rarely observed V segments, including chromosome 9 orphons, were left out of the earlier analysis of 587 of the donors. The classifier was reported to diagnose cytomegalovirus status with high specificity and sensitivity in both the original and validation cohorts. A later analysis reported that several top co-occurrence clusters appeared linked to parvovirus B19, influenza, CMV and Epstein-Barr virus. A few of the identified cytomegalovirus-associated TCR beta chains were confirmed in vitro to be specific for cytomegalovirus antigens. In this cohort, only TCR beta chains were sequenced, and detectable features were limited by the absence of alpha or paired-chain data. A cluster of highly shared sequence variants was judged likely to represent a technical artifact of the sequencing pipeline. In a later analysis, the rate of TCR association differed among HLA loci, with DRB1 alleles having the most associated TCRs and HLA-C alleles having the fewest. An earlier analysis of approximately 540 of the donors showed that most TCR beta V segments appeared in productive rearrangements either about 87% or about 30% of the time, which broadly matched IMGT annotations. Assigning TCR associations to individual alleles was difficult when HLA alleles, especially DR and DQ, strongly co-occurred. A further reported finding was that TCR beta sequences accurately predicted the HLA-A and HLA-B alleles for most subjects in the first cohort. In a later genetic analysis, a missense DCLRE1C variant was associated with V-gene and J-gene trimming of TCR beta chains, and the association was replicated in an independent cohort. A later analysis found that most CMV-associated TCR beta chains appeared HLA-restricted, with HLA associations seemingly driven largely by CMV exposure. Roughly uniform sequencing depth across donors was assumed in presence/absence analyses, although this assumption may not hold. Specific HLA alleles were associated with 15,000 to 20,000 TCR beta sequences at a false discovery rate of 0.05 in a later analysis. Across donors, most TCR sequences were observed very rarely, whereas some public TCRs were present in many individuals. The authors suggested that the approach could potentially be generalized to other disease states and immunological phenotypes.

In the case of this clone: The antigen this receptor binds is unknown. No clone much larger than this one lies a single base away; base qualities are absent.

To prepare the library, the immunoSEQ multiplex PCR assay was applied. For the multiplex PCR, a mixture combining 60 forward primers for TCR Vbeta segments and 13 reverse primers for TCR Jbeta segments was used. A multiplex PCR assay on genomic DNA amplified the CDR3 region of rearranged TCR beta genes. The amplified TCR beta libraries were sequenced on the Illumina HiSeq System as 87-base-pair reads. Turning to the authors' computational methods: In a later analysis, tens of millions of unique TCR beta chains were counted across the 500 to 700 repertoires, and roughly 10 million of these chains were shared by at least two donors. To remove PCR and sequencing errors, raw reads were error-corrected and collapsed into unique sequences using a nearest-neighbor algorithm that merged closely related sequences. Alignment of CDR3 sequences to IMGT reference sequences was used to assign V, D and J gene segments. For a sequence to be retained, a match of at least six nucleotides was required to both a V gene segment and a J gene segment. Rearrangements were called productive when the CDR3 lacked stop codons and stayed in frame with V and J; all others were non-productive. Following IMGT convention, CDR3 was defined as the stretch from the second conserved V-encoded cysteine to the conserved J-encoded phenylalanine. Sequences without an unambiguous match to a single V gene segment were excluded from the earlier analysis of over 500 of the donors. An earlier analysis of roughly 590 of the donors called V segments functional above 56.7% productive rearrangements and segregating when the between-donor standard deviation exceeded 5%. To diagnose cytomegalovirus status from the catalog of TCR beta chain sequences, a statistical classification framework was built. V and J gene assignment, in a later analysis, came from comparing TCR nucleotide sequences with IMGT/GENE-DB human TR gene sequences. A later analysis assigned CDR3 sequences and most-parsimonious VDJ recombination scenarios with the TCRdist pipeline. In a later analysis, each TCR beta chain was defined by its CDR3 amino acid sequence together with its V-gene family, and reads without a unique V-gene family were excluded. As a way to deal with suspected cross-contamination and a sequencing artifact, a later analysis dropped 450 to 700 nucleotide sequences that were highly shared and had low generation probability. In a later analysis, a clonal expansion index was calculated for each public chain from normalized within-repertoire ranks of inferred template counts. Generation probabilities in a later analysis came from a VDJ recombination model fitted to out-of-frame rearrangements, and those results were checked against IGoR. In a later analysis, TCR-TCR, TCR-HLA and TCR-CMV co-occurrence was scored with hypergeometric tests, and a repertoire-size bias correction was applied to TCR pairs. To estimate false discovery rates, a later analysis permuted the HLA or CMV assignments 20 times. In a later analysis, co-occurring TCRs were grouped with DBSCAN, and TCRdist sequence similarity was added when clustering was performed within HLA-allele-positive subsets. Repertoires with fewer than 30,000 or more than 120,000 public chains, plus five repertoires with anomalous nucleotide sharing, were excluded from co-occurrence clustering. What TCRdb holds here is the immuneACCESS table cut down to in-frame rearrangements. Part of the clones is not present; checked against another copy, under half of the missing clones reflect an unresolved V gene, and the others are unexplained. V, J and clone size were drawn from that table, and D and trimming were deduced from the DNA. In this sample the table shows about 200,000 clones, roughly 83% of which occur a single time. 1.4% of the sample goes to the ten largest clones.

In total, more than 500 healthy bone marrow donors made up the cohort. At the time of sampling, every cohort member was nominally healthy, though immune exposures that went unrecorded were likely present. The donor tested CMV seronegative, placing the donor among the approximately 400 seronegative members of the cohort. Every donor gave a peripheral blood sample, and the peripheral blood mononuclear cells from that sample were used for TCR beta sequencing. The Qiagen DNeasy Blood Extraction Kit was used to extract genomic DNA from the blood cell samples. There are 16 amino acids in the CDR3, from cysteine to phenylalanine inclusive. The only DNA kept is the CDR3, 48 bases in frame from the first base. Trimming takes 3 bases off V and 3 bases off J; junction bases not matched to a gene: 6. In the germline V gene, CDR1 corresponds to LGHNA and CDR2 to YNFKEQ.

This TCR derives from a girl aged 5-17 years in good health and CMV-seronegative. The chain employs TRBV4-2 and TRBJ2-3; TRBD2 fits 10 bases in the junction. The specimen sequenced was PBMCs. The DNA sequence is as follows: TGTGCCAGCAGCCATCTAGCGGGAGCGGATACAGATACGCAGTATTTT. This encodes CASSHLAGADTDTQYF.